This T cell receptor (beta chain) was documented in a study of T cells in Graves' hyperthyroidism and ophthalmopathy. There were TCR beta CDR3 regions amplified from RNA transcripts. A set of HTBI primers served as the primers for a first-round RT-PCR of the TCR CDR3. In TCRdb, the multiplex PCR reads were re-called with MiXCR into one record per CDR3 protein. The table shows hundreds of thousands of distinct CDR3 sequences, with about 14% occurring only once. V lost 0 bases and J 2 bases, leaving 7 bases between the germline ends. The CDR3 is 14 amino acids. Germline CDR1 and CDR2: GTSNPN and SVGIG (reference sequence). This clonotype was recorded at least ten times.

The TCR sequence derives from a woman aged 25 to 39 with Graves' hyperthyroidism that later progressed to Graves' ophthalmopathy. The chain combines TRBV30 with TRBJ2-2; no clear D. The sequenced sample was blood. The CDR3 DNA is TGTGCCTGGAGTGTACTGGACAACACCGGGGAGCTGTTTTTT. It yields the protein CAWSVLDNTGELFF.